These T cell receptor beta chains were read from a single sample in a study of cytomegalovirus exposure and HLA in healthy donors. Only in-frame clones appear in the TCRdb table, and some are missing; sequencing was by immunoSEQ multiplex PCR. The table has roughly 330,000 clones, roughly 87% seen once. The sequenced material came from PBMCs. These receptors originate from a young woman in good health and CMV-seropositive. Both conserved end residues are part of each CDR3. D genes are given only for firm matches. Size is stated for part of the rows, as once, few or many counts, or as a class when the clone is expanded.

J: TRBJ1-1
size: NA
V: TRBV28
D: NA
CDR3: CASSPPTVNTEAFF
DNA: TGTGCCAGCAGTCCCCCGACAGTGAACACTGAAGCTTTCTTT

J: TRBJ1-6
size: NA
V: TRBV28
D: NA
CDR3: CASSPDRGRFNSPLHF
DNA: TGTGCCAGCAGTCCAGATAGGGGACGGTTTAATTCACCCCTCCACTTT

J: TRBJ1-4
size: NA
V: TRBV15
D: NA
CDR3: CATSRDRAERKLFF
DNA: TGTGCCACCAGCAGAGACAGGGCGGAGCGAAAACTGTTTTTT

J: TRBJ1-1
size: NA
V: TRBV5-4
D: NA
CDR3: CASSRGSTNTEAFF
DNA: TGTGCCAGCAGCAGGGGGTCCACGAACACTGAAGCTTTCTTT

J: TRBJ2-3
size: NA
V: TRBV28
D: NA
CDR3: CASNQGGGTDTQYF
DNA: TGTGCCAGCAACCAGGGAGGGGGGACAGATACGCAGTATTTT

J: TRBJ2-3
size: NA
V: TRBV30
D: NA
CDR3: CAWSSGAGHSTDTQYF
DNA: TGTGCCTGGAGCAGTGGGGCTGGTCATAGCACAGATACGCAGTATTTT

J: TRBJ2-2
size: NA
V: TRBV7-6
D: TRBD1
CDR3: CASSLGQGAGELFF
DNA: TGTGCCAGCAGCCTAGGACAGGGGGCCGGGGAGCTGTTTTTT

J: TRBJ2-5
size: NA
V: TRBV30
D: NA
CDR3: CAWSLALGTQYF
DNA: TGTGCCTGGAGTCTCGCTCTAGGGACCCAGTACTTC

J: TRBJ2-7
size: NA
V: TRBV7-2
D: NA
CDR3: CASSFFQAYEQYF
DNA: TGTGCCAGCAGCTTCTTTCAGGCCTACGAGCAGTACTTC

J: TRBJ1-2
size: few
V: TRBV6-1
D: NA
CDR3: CASSESGAGGYTF
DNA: TGTGCCAGCAGTGAATCGGGGGCTGGTGGCTACACCTTC

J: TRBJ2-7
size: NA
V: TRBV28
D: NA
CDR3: CASVQGNGYEQYF
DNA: TGTGCCAGCGTTCAGGGGAACGGCTACGAGCAGTACTTC

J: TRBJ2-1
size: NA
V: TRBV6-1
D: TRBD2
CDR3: CASSASGGFYNEQFF
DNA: TGTGCCAGCAGTGCGAGCGGGGGGTTTTACAATGAGCAGTTCTTC

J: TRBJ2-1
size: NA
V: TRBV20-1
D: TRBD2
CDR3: CSAPRTSEQFF
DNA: TGCAGTGCTCCCCGGACTAGCGAGCAGTTCTTC

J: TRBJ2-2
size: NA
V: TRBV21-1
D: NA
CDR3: CASSCRLANTGELFF
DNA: TGTGCCAGCAGCTGCCGACTCGCGAACACCGGGGAGCTGTTTTTT

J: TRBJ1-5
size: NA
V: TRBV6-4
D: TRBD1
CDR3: CASSPTGVGQPQHF
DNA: TGTGCCAGCAGCCCGACAGGGGTTGGCCAGCCCCAGCATTTT

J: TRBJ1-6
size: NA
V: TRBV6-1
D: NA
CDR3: CASSEGLANSPLHF
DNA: TGTGCCAGCAGTGAGGGACTTGCCAATTCACCCCTCCACTTT

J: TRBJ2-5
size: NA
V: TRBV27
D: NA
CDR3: CASSLIGSKETQYF
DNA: TGTGCCAGCAGTTTGATAGGGTCGAAAGAGACCCAGTACTTC

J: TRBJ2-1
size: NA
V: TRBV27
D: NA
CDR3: CASSFTGIYNEQFF
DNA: TGTGCCAGCAGTTTTACAGGTATTTACAATGAGCAGTTCTTC

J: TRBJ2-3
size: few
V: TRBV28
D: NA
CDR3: CASSFTDTQYF
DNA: TGTGCCAGCAGTTTCACAGATACGCAGTATTTT